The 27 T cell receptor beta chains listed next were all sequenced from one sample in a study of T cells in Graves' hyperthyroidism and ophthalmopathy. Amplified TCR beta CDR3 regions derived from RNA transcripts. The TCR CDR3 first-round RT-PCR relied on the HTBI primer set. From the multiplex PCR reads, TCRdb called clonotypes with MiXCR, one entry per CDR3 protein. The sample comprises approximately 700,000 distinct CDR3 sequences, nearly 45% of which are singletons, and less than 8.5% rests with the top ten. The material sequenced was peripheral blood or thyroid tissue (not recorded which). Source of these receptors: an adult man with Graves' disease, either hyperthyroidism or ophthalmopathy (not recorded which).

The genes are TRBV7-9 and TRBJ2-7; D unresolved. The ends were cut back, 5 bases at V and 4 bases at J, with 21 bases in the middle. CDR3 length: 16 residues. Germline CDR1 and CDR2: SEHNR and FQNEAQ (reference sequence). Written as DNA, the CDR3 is TGTGCCAGCAGCACAGACCTCCGGCTTGAGGTTTACGAGCAGTACTTC. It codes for CASSTDLRLEVYEQYF. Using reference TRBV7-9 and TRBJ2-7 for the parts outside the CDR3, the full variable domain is DTGVSQNPRHKITKRGQNVTFRCDPISEHNRLYWYRQTLGQGPEFLTYFQNEAQLEKSRLLSDRFSAERPKGSFSTLEIQRTEQGDSAMYLCASSTDLRLEVYEQYFGPGTRLTVT.

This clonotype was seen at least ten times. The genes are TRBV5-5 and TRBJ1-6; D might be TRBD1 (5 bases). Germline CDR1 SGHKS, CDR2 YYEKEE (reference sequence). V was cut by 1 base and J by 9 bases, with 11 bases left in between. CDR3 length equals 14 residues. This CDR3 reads CASSLLGRGSPLHF. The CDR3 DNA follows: TGTGCCAGCAGCTTGTTGGGGAGGGGTTCACCCCTCCACTTT. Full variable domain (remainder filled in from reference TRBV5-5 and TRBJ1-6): DAGVTQSPTHLIKTRGQQVTLRCSPISGHKSVSWYQQVLGQGPQFIFQYYEKEERGRGNFPDRFSARQFPNYSSELNVNALLLGDSALYLCASSLLGRGSPLHFGNGTRLTVT.

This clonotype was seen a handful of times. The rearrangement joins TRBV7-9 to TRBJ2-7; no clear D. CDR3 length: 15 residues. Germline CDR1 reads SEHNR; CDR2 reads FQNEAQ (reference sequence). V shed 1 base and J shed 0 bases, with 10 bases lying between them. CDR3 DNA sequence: TGTGCCAGCAGCTTAGTCCGGGCAGGCTCCTACGAGCAGTACTTC. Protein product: CASSLVRAGSYEQYF.

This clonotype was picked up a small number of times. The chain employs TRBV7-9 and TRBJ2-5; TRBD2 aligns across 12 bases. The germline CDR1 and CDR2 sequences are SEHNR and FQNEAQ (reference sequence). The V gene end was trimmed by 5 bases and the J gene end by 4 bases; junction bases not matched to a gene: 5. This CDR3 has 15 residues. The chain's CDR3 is CASSRASGRVETQYF. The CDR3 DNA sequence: TGTGCCAGCAGCCGCGCTAGCGGGAGGGTAGAGACCCAGTACTTC.

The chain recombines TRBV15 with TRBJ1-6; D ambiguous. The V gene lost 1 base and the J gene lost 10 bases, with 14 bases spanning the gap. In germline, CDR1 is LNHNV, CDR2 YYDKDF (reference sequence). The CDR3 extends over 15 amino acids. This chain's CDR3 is CATSRGKGALSPLHF. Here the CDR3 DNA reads TGTGCCACCAGCAGAGGGAAGGGAGCGCTCTCACCCCTCCACTTT.

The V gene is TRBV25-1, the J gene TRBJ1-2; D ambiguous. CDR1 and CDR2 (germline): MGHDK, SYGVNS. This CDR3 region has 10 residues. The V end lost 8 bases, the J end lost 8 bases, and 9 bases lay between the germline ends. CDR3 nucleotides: TGTGCCAGCTCGTGGGGAGGCTACACCTTC. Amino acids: CASSWGGYTF.

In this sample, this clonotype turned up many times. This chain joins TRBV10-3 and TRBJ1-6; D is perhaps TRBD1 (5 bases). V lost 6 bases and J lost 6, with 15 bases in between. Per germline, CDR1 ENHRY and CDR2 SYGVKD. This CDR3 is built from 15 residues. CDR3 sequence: CAIRRGQGGNSPLHF. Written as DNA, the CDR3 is TGTGCCATCAGAAGAGGACAAGGCGGTAATTCACCCCTCCACTTT.

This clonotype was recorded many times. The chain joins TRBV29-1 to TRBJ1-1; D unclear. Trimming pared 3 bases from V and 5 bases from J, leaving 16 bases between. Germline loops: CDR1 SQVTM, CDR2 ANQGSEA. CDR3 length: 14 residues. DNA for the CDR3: TGCAGCGTTGATAGTACGGGGATAGGTACTGAAGCTTTCTTT. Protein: CSVDSTGIGTEAFF.

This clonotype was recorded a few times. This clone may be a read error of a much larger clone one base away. The CDR3 is CASSQTGGAEAFF. The CDR3, as DNA: TGTGCCAGCAGTCAAACAGGGGGAGCTGAAGCTTTCTTT. The genes are TRBV12-3 or TRBV12-4 and TRBJ1-1; TRBD1 aligns across 8 bases. The CDR3 extends over 13 amino acids. V dropped 5 bases and J dropped 6; count of bases not matched to a gene: 5.

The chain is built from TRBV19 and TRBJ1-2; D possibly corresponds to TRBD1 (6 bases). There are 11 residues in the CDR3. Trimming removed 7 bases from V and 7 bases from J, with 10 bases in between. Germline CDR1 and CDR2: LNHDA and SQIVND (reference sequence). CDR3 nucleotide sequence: TGTGCCAGTACCGTACAGGGTGGCTACACCTTC. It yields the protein CASTVQGGYTF. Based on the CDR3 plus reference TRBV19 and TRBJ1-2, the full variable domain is DGGITQSPKYLFRKEGQNVTLSCEQNLNHDAMYWYRQDPGQGLRLIYYSQIVNDFQKGDIAEGYSVSREKKESFPLTVTSAQKNPTAFYLCASTVQGGYTFGSGTRLTVV.

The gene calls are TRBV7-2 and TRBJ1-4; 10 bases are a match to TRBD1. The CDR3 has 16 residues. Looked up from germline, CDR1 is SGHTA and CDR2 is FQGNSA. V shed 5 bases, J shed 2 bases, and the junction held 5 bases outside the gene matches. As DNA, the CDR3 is TGTGCCAGCAGCCGGGACAGGGGTTACACTAATGAAAAACTGTTTTTT. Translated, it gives CASSRDRGYTNEKLFF.

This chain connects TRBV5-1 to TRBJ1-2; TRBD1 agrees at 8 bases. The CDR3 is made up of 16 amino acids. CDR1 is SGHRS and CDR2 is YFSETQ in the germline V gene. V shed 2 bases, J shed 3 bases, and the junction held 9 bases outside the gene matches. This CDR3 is CASSFAPSTGDYGYTF. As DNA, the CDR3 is TGCGCCAGCAGCTTCGCACCTTCGACAGGGGACTATGGCTACACCTTC.

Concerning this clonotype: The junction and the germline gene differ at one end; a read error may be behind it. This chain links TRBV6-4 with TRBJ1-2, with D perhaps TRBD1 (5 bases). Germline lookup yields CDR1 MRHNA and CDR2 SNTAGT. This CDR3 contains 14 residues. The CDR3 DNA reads TGTGCCAGCAGTGACCATGGGGCCGGGCGTGTGGAAATCTTC. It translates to CASSDHGAGRVEIF.

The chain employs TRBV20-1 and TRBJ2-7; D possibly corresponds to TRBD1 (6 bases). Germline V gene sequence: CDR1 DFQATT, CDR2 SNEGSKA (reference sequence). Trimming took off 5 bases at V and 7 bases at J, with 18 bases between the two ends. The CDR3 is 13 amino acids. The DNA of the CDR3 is TGCAGTGCTCGAGGAACAGGGTTAAATGAGCAGTACTTC. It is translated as CSARGTGLNEQYF.

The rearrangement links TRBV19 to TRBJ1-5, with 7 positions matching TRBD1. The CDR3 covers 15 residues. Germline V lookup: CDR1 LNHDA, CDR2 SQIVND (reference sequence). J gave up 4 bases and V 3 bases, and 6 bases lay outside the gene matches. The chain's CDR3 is CASSIRGWINQPQHF. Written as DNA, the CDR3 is TGTGCCAGTAGTATCAGGGGGTGGATTAATCAGCCCCAGCATTTT.

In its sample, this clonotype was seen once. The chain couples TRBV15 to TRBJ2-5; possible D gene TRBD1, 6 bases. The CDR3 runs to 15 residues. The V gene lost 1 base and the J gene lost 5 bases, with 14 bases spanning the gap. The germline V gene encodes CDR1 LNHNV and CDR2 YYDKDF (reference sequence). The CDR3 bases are TGTGCCACCAGCAGAGGGACAGTCCTTAGCGAGACCCAGTACTTC. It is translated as CATSRGTVLSETQYF.

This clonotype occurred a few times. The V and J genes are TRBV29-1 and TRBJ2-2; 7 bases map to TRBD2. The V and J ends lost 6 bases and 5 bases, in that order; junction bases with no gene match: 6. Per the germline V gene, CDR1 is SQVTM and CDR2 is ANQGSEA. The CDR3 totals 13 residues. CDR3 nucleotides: TGCAGCGTGCGTTCGGGGGGTACCGGGGAGCTGTTTTTT. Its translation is CSVRSGGTGELFF.

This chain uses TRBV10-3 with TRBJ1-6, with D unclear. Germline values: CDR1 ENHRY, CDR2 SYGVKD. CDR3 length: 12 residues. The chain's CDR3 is CATSSYNSPLHF. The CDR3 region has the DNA TGTGCTACTAGCTCCTATAATTCACCCCTCCACTTT.

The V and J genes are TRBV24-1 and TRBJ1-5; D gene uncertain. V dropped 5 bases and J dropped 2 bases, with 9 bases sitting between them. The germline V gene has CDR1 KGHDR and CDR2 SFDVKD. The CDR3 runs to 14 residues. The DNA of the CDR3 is TGTGCCACCAGTGCCGGATATGGCAATCAGCCCCAGCATTTT. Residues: CATSAGYGNQPQHF.

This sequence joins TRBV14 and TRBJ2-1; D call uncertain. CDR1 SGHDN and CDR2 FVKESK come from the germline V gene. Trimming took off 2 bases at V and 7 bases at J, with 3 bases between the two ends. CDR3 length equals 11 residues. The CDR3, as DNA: TGTGCCAGCAGCCAAAGGAATGAGCAGTTCTTC. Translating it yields CASSQRNEQFF.

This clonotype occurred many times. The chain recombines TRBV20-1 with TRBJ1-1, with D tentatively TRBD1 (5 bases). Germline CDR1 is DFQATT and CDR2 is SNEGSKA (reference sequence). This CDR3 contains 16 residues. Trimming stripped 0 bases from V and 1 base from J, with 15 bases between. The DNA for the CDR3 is TGCAGTGCTAGAGAACGAAACAGGACCCGGAACACTGAAGCTTTCTTT. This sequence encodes CSARERNRTRNTEAFF.

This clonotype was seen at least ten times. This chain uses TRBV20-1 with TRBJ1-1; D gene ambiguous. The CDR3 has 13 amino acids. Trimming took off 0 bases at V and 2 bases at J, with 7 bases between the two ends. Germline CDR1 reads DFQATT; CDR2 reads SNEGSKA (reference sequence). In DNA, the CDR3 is TGCAGTGCTAGAGAAAACAGTAACACTGAAGCTTTCTTT. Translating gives CSARENSNTEAFF.

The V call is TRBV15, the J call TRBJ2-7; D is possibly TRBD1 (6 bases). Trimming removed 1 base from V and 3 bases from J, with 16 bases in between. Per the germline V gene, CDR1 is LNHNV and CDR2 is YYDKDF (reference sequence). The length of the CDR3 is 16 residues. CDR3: CATSRGKRTEFYEQYF. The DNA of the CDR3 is TGTGCCACCAGCAGAGGCAAGCGGACAGAGTTCTACGAGCAGTACTTC.

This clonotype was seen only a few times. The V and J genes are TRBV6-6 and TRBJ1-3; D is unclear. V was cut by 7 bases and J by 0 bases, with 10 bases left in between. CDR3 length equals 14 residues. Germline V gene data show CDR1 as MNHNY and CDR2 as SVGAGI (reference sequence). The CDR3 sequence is CASTEGNSGNTIYF. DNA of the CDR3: TGTGCCAGCACCGAGGGAAACTCTGGAAACACCATATATTTT.

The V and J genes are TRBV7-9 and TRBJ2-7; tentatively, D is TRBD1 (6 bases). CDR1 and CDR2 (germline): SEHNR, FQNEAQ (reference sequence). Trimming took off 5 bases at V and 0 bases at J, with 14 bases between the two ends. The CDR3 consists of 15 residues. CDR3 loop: CASSGTGPSSYEQYF. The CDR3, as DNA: TGTGCCAGCAGCGGAACAGGGCCCAGCTCCTACGAGCAGTACTTC.

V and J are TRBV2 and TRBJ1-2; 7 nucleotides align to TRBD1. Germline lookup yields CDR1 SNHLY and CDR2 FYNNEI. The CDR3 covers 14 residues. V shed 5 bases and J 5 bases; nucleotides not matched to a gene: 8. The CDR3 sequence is CASSINRDRYGYTF. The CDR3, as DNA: TGTGCCAGCAGTATCAACCGGGACAGATATGGCTACACCTTC.

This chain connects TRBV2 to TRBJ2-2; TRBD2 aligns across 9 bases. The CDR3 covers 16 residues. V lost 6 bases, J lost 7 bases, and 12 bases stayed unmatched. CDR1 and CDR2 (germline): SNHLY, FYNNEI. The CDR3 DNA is TGTGCCAGCAGCCTCAGCGGGAGGCGAGTCGGCGGGGAGCTGTTTTTT. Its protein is CASSLSGRRVGGELFF.